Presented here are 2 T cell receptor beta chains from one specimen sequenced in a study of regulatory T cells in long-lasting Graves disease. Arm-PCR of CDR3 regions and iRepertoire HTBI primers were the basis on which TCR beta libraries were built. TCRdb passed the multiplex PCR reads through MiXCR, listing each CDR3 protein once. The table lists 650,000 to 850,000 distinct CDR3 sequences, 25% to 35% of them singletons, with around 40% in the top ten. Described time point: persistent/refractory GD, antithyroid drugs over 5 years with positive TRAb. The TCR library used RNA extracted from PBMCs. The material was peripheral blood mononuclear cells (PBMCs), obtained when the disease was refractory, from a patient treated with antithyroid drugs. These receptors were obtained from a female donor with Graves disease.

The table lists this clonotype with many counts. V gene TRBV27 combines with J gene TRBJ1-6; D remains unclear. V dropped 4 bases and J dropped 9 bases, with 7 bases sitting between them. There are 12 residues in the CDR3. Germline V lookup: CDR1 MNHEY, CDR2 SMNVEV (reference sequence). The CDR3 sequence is CASSYLGSPLHF. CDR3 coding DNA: TGTGCCAGCAGTTATTTAGGTTCACCCCTCCACTTT.

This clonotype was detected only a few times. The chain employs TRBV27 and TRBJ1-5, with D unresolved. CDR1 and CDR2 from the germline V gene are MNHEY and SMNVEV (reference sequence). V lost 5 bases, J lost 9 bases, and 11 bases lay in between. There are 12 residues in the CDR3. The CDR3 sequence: CASSMAMGPQHF. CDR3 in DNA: TGTGCCAGCAGTATGGCCATGGGGCCCCAGCATTTT.